This is a list of T cell receptor beta chains from one sample in a study of identical twins. TCRdb reanalysed the 5' RACE reads using MiXCR and keeps one entry per CDR3 protein. The sample has a few hundred thousand distinct CDR3 sequences, over 8.5% seen once. The data were also submitted as part of a second study, on yellow fever vaccine responses in identical twins.

Sequencing was done on a sample of PBMCs. These receptors all come from a woman aged 18-35 years in good health. Both conserved end residues are part of each CDR3. D genes are given only for firm matches. Clone size is shown for a subset of rows, as once, few, many or a class of expanded clone.

TRBV2	-	TRBJ2-7	TRBD2	CASKPGLAYTYEQYF	TGTGCCAGCAAGCCGGGACTAGCGTATACCTACGAGCAGTACTTC
TRBV2	-	TRBJ2-3	-	CATLTDTQYF	TGTGCCACCCTAACAGATACGCAGTATTTT
TRBV12-3/TRBV12-4	many	TRBJ2-7	-	CASRENREWSYEQYF	TGTGCCAGCAGGGAAAACAGGGAATGGTCCTACGAGCAGTACTTC
TRBV2	-	TRBJ2-1	TRBD2	CASSHRTSGSYNEQFF	TGTGCCAGCAGTCATAGGACTAGCGGATCCTACAATGAGCAGTTCTTC
TRBV30	-	TRBJ2-7	-	CAWSQGRAEQYF	TGTGCCTGGAGTCAGGGGAGGGCCGAGCAGTACTTC
TRBV5-1	-	TRBJ2-1	-	CASSPRTGVGPSYNEQFF	TGCGCCAGCAGCCCGAGGACGGGAGTAGGGCCTTCCTACAATGAGCAGTTCTTC
TRBV4-2	-	TRBJ2-1	TRBD2	CASSQALAGEGNEQFF	TGTGCCAGCAGCCAAGCCCTAGCGGGAGAGGGCAATGAGCAGTTCTTC
TRBV29-1	many	TRBJ2-1	-	CSVVRAGSYNEQFF	TGCAGCGTTGTCCGGGCCGGCTCCTACAATGAGCAGTTCTTC
TRBV28	many	TRBJ2-1	-	CASSFGVSNEQFF	TGTGCCAGCAGTTTTGGTGTCTCGAATGAGCAGTTCTTC
TRBV5-1	-	TRBJ2-1	TRBD1	CASRIKRQGREQFF	TGCGCCAGCAGGATAAAAAGACAGGGGCGTGAGCAGTTCTTC
TRBV6-5	many	TRBJ2-7	-	CASSYGGTVSHEQYF	TGTGCCAGCAGTTACGGCGGGACAGTCTCTCACGAGCAGTACTTC
TRBV20-1	few	TRBJ1-1	-	CSARDRRGGNTEAFF	TGCAGTGCTAGAGATAGGCGGGGGGGGAACACTGAAGCTTTCTTT
TRBV10-3	many	TRBJ2-1	TRBD2	CAISAASGGNEQFF	TGTGCCATCAGTGCGGCTAGCGGGGGCAATGAGCAGTTCTTC
TRBV5-1	many	TRBJ1-4	TRBD1	CASTGQGTANEKLFF	TGCGCCAGCACGGGACAGGGAACGGCTAATGAAAAACTGTTTTTT
TRBV6-1	-	TRBJ1-4	-	CASSTPLVAEKLFF	TGTGCCAGCAGCACGCCTTTGGTAGCCGAAAAACTGTTTTTT
TRBV5-6	-	TRBJ2-3	TRBD1	CASSFPTGVGTDTQYF	TGTGCCAGCTCCTTTCCGACAGGGGTCGGTACAGATACGCAGTATTTT
TRBV28	many	TRBJ1-5	-	CASSTPSASFYSNQPQHF	TGTGCCAGCAGTACCCCGTCAGCCTCCTTTTATAGCAATCAGCCCCAGCATTTT
TRBV7-9	many	TRBJ2-7	-	CASSSDYYEQYF	TGTGCCAGCAGCTCCGACTACTACGAGCAGTACTTC
TRBV6-5	few	TRBJ2-3	-	CASMDGDTQYF	TGTGCCAGTATGGACGGAGATACGCAGTATTTT
TRBV27	-	TRBJ2-1	-	CASRPTTGAAGNEQFF	TGTGCCAGCAGACCCACAACCGGCGCCGCGGGGAATGAGCAGTTCTTC
TRBV7-2	few	TRBJ2-7	-	CASSSERYYEQYF	TGTGCCAGCAGCTCCGAAAGATACTACGAGCAGTACTTC
TRBV6-1	many	TRBJ1-2	-	CASRATNYGYTF	TGTGCCAGCAGAGCCACTAACTATGGCTACACCTTC
TRBV7-8	few	TRBJ1-4	-	CASSLGADGGKLFF	TGTGCCAGCAGCTTAGGTGCTGATGGTGGAAAACTGTTTTTT
TRBV7-6	many	TRBJ2-3	-	CASSSSGAPSTDTQYF	TGTGCCAGCAGCTCCTCCGGGGCGCCTAGCACAGATACGCAGTATTTT